This T cell receptor (beta chain) was retrieved from a study of T cell changes during pregnancy in multiple sclerosis. The assay was immunoSEQ multiplex PCR, and TCRdb's table has in-frame clones only and misses some. This sample has about 83,000 clones, with about 96% found just once. The CDR3 has 15 amino acids. V was pared by 1 base and J by 1 base, with 4 bases of the junction left unmatched. The germline gives CDR1 SGHDN, CDR2 FVKESK. The TCR was taken from a female donor with multiple sclerosis, enrolled in a pregnancy study. The genes are TRBV14 and TRBJ2-7, with TRBD1 matching 7 bases. The material sequenced was peripheral blood, taken in the second trimester of pregnancy. The DNA of the CDR3 is TGTGCCAGCAGCCAAGGACAGGGCTCTTCCTACGAGCAGTACTTC. Protein: CASSQGQGSSYEQYF.